This TCR beta chain emerged from a study of Graves' ophthalmopathy and Graves' hyperthyroidism. At the level of the study: Peripheral blood was obtained at first diagnosis, ahead of any treatment.

Ten or more counts support this clonotype. From germline, CDR1 is SGDLS and CDR2 YYNGEE. This CDR3 is built from 14 residues. Germline trimming cut 3 bases from V and 2 bases from J; bases unmatched to any gene: 4. The diagnostic workup employed clinical symptoms, serum thyroxine, TRAb, thyroid ultrasound and orbital computed tomography. For repertoire sequencing, the TCR beta CDR3 regions were amplified from RNA transcripts. HTBI primers were used in a first-round RT-PCR, which preceded a second-round multiplex PCR. Each CDR3 protein gets one entry after TCRdb re-called the multiplex PCR reads with MiXCR. In the table there are over 650,000 distinct CDR3 sequences, 35% to 50% of which are singletons.

The material sequenced was peripheral blood. The chain joins TRBV9 to TRBJ1-2; 7 nucleotides match TRBD1. This clonotype originated in an adult man with Graves' ophthalmopathy. The CDR3: CASSEDRTNYGYTF. In DNA form, the CDR3 reads TGTGCCAGCAGCGAGGACAGGACAAACTATGGCTACACCTTC.